The rows below give T cell receptor beta chains drawn from one sample of a study of blood T cells in healthy people across ages. TCRdb re-called the 5' RACE reads through MiXCR, storing one row per CDR3 protein. The sample shows hundreds of thousands of distinct CDR3 sequences, 22% of them seen only once. Sequenced material: blood. These receptors were taken from a man between 65 and 85 years old in good health. CDR3s include the opening cysteine and the closing phenylalanine or tryptophan. Fields, in order: D gene, clone size, V gene, J gene, CDR3 protein, CDR3 DNA. The D gene is left open where the match is weak. Size is omitted from some rows. Given values are once, few, many or a class for expanded clones.

TRBD1,.,TRBV20-1,TRBJ2-1,CSAVKPRDSLYNEQFF,TGCAGTGCCGTTAAGCCCCGGGACAGCCTATACAATGAGCAGTTCTTC
.,many,TRBV5-1,TRBJ2-1,CASSWRGGSSYNEQFF,TGCGCCAGCAGCTGGAGAGGGGGAAGCTCCTACAATGAGCAGTTCTTC
.,few,TRBV2,TRBJ2-7,CASSLARGSSYEQYF,TGTGCCAGCAGCTTGGCAAGGGGCTCCTCCTACGAGCAGTACTTC
.,.,TRBV6-5,TRBJ1-1,CASCTLLTNTEAFF,TGTGCCAGCTGCACGCTACTCACGAACACTGAAGCTTTCTTT
TRBD2,many,TRBV24-1,TRBJ2-3,CATGDYTDTQYF,TGTGCCACCGGGGACTACACAGATACGCAGTATTTT
.,.,TRBV7-8,TRBJ2-5,CASSLVGGTETQYF,TGTGCCAGCAGCTTAGTTGGAGGGACAGAGACCCAGTACTTC
.,few,TRBV20-1,TRBJ2-7,CSASRSYEQYF,TGCAGTGCTAGTCGCTCATACGAGCAGTACTTC
.,few,TRBV3-1,TRBJ1-5,CASSQGQLRNQPQHF,TGTGCCAGCAGCCAAGGACAGCTTCGCAATCAGCCCCAGCATTTT
.,few,TRBV7-2,TRBJ1-1,CAGSLYRTPTTEAFF,TGTGCCGGCAGCTTATATAGAACCCCTACCACTGAAGCTTTCTTT
.,.,TRBV7-8,TRBJ1-6,CASSPRVPQSALHF,TGTGCCAGCAGCCCACGGGTCCCACAGTCGGCCCTCCACTTT
TRBD2,few,TRBV5-1,TRBJ2-2,CASSIIPGLASTGELFF,TGCGCCAGCAGCATAATACCGGGACTAGCCTCCACCGGGGAGCTGTTTTTT
TRBD2,few,TRBV5-5,TRBJ2-1,CASSPRGDLGISEQFF,TGTGCCAGCAGCCCCCGGGGGGATTTAGGGATCTCTGAGCAGTTCTTC
.,once,TRBV12-3/TRBV12-4,TRBJ2-3,CASSSGLIITDAQYF,TGTGCCAGCAGTTCCGGACTAATTATCACAGATGCGCAGTATTTT
.,.,TRBV29-1,TRBJ2-2,CSVAVQANTGELFF,TGTAGCGTTGCGGTTCAGGCGAACACCGGGGAGCTGTTTTTT
TRBD2,.,TRBV7-2,TRBJ2-1,CASSLDGGRVNEQFF,TGTGCCAGCAGCTTAGATGGCGGGAGAGTCAATGAGCAGTTCTTC
TRBD2,.,TRBV20-1,TRBJ2-1,CSARTSGRGNEQFF,TGCAGTGCTAGGACTAGCGGGAGAGGAAATGAGCAGTTCTTC
.,.,TRBV20-1,TRBJ2-3,CSARGGQSADTQYF,TGCAGTGCTAGAGGCGGACAGAGCGCAGATACGCAGTATTTT
.,.,TRBV20-1,TRBJ2-3,CRVGTRADTQYF,TGCAGGGTGGGGACCCGCGCAGATACGCAGTATTTT
.,.,TRBV12-3/TRBV12-4,TRBJ1-5,CASSPQRNRPQHF,TGTGCCAGCAGTCCGCAGAGGAATCGGCCCCAGCATTTT
.,once,TRBV27,TRBJ2-7,CASSTGRTYEQYF,TGTGCCAGCAGTACGGGTCGGACCTACGAGCAGTACTTC